The sequence of this TCR beta chain was determined in a study of shared clonotypes between healthy human individuals. At the level of the study: Three plates were used per donor for CD4 naive, three for CD4 memory, two for CD8 naive and one for CD8 memory. Study observations and caveats: In general, naive subsets displayed greater estimated richness than memory subsets did.

Germline assignment: CDR1 LNHDA and CDR2 SQIVND (reference sequence). This CDR3 spans 15 amino acids. V lost 4 bases, J lost 4 bases, and 13 bases lay in between. Note on this clone: What it binds is unknown.

Libraries were prepared by immunoSEQ multiplex PCR; TCRdb keeps only in-frame clonotypes and omits some of them. The repertoire holds more than 2,000,000 clones, around 90% seen once, with 0.14% in the top ten. This sequence joins TRBV19 and TRBJ2-2; perhaps TRBD1 as D (6 bases). The sequencing sample was made of naive CD4+ T cells sorted from blood. This sample's subset: CD45RA+ positively selected. The clonotype originates from a man between 18 and 29 years old in good health. The CDR3 region has the DNA TGTGCCAGTAGTAACCCAGGGACATTCACCGGGGAGCTGTTTTTT. It specifies CASSNPGTFTGELFF.